This note documents a single T cell receptor (beta chain) sequence. These data belong to a study of CD8+CD57+ T cells in acquired aplastic anemia. TCR beta VDJ combinations and CDR3 sequences were profiled from genomic DNA. TCRdb called the reads again in MiXCR, with one record for every CDR3 protein. The data show around 150,000 distinct CDR3 sequences, with 71% seen just once and approximately 48% held by the top ten. This CDR3 has 16 residues. Germline lookup yields CDR1 SGHDT and CDR2 YYEEEE. Trimming cost V 5 bases and J 0 bases; bases outside gene matches: 6. The authors sequenced patients whose flow cytometry had shown CD8+CD57+ cell expansion.

The sequencing input was sorted CD4+, CD8+, or CD8+CD57+ T cells (not recorded which) from PBMCs. The clonotype was recovered from a human donor with aplastic anemia. The gene calls are TRBV5-6 and TRBJ2-2; 8 bases agree with TRBD1. This chain's CDR3 is CASRGQGDSNTGELFF. The CDR3 DNA follows: TGTGCCAGCAGAGGACAGGGTGATTCGAACACCGGGGAGCTGTTTTTT.